Below, one T cell receptor beta chain is given with its context. No antigen is known for it. The sample comes from a study of long-term antiretroviral therapy in people with HIV. Study outcomes and limitations: The ART regimens used between about 2003 and 2018 may be less effective than current ones. Clones showing expansion before ART dominated the repertoire at all time points.

Each specimen consisted of roughly 1-10 million cryopreserved PBMC prior to extraction of DNA. Germline CDR1 reads PRHDT; CDR2 reads FYEKMQ (reference sequence). This CDR3 contains 12 residues. Trimming removed 4 bases from V and 3 bases from J, with 5 bases in between. Sequencing relied on immunoSEQ assay v3.0, run at survey level. TCRdb's table, derived via immunoSEQ multiplex PCR, lists solely in-frame clones and lacks some. The sample lists about 3,300 clones; about 88% were seen once. The receptor was derived from a woman aged 45-65 years with HIV. This sequence joins TRBV13 and TRBJ2-3, with D perhaps assigned TRBD1 or TRBD2 (5 bases each). Source: unsorted PBMCs, taken 0.3 years after starting antiretroviral therapy. CDR3 sequence: CASSWGTDTQYF. CDR3 DNA sequence: TGTGCCAGCAGCTGGGGGACAGATACGCAGTATTTT.